The next 21 T cell receptor beta chains were all read from a single sample in a study of blood T cell repertoires in COVID-19. Method: immunoSEQ multiplex PCR; TCRdb's copy keeps in-frame clones and lacks some. The table includes 85,000 to 95,000 clones, under 90% detected once. The sequenced sample consisted of peripheral blood. These receptors were taken from a man aged 55 to 70 with COVID-19, enrolled during active disease.

This chain links TRBV5-4 with TRBJ2-3; D might be TRBD2 (6 bases). The V gene lost 5 bases and the J gene lost 2 bases, with 15 bases spanning the gap. CDR3 length equals 15 residues. Per germline, CDR1 SGHNT and CDR2 YYREEE (reference sequence). The CDR3 DNA reads TGTGCCAGCAGGCCGCCGGGACTTCCCACAGATACGCAGTATTTT. Translation: CASRPPGLPTDTQYF.

The CDR3 coding sequence is TGTGCCAGCAGCTGGACTACCCTGGCGAATGAGCAGTTCTTC. Translating gives CASSWTTLANEQFF. The chain joins TRBV7-9 to TRBJ2-1; weak D call: TRBD2 (6 bases). Germline assignment: CDR1 SEHNR and CDR2 FQNEAQ (reference sequence). The CDR3 covers 14 residues. Trimming cost V 4 bases and J 7 bases, with 14 bases left between them.

The V call is TRBV5-1, the J call TRBJ2-1; D is undetermined. Trimming took off 7 bases at V and 4 bases at J, with 12 bases between the two ends. The CDR3 has 13 residues. Per the germline V gene, CDR1 is SGHRS and CDR2 is YFSETQ. The CDR3 sequence: CASGVLSYNEQFF. The CDR3 DNA reads as TGCGCCAGCGGAGTCCTTTCTTACAATGAGCAGTTCTTC.

This sequence joins TRBV9 and TRBJ2-7, with D maybe TRBD2 (6 bases). The CDR3 consists of 12 residues. Germline V gene sequence: CDR1 SGDLS, CDR2 YYNGEE. The ends were cut back, 3 bases at V and 8 bases at J, with 12 bases in the middle. DNA of the CDR3: TGTGCCAGCAGCGCCCCGGGAGAGAAGCAGTACTTC. Its translation is CASSAPGEKQYF.

The chain carries TRBV5-4 and TRBJ2-7; 8 nucleotides align to TRBD1. CDR1 and CDR2 from the germline V gene are SGHNT and YYREEE (reference sequence). Unmatched junction bases numbered 1, after V lost 3 bases and J lost 5 bases. CDR3 size: 12 residues. CDR3: CASSWTGNEQYF. The CDR3, as DNA: TGTGCCAGCAGCTGGACAGGGAACGAGCAGTACTTC.

The gene calls are TRBV5-6 and TRBJ2-5; D perhaps matches TRBD1 (7 bases). CDR3 length: 16 residues. The V gene lost 3 bases and the J gene lost 1 base, with 16 bases spanning the gap. CDR1 is SGHDT, CDR2 YYEEEE, per germline. CDR3 sequence reads: CASSSPFRGAQETQYF. CDR3 bases: TGTGCCAGCAGCTCCCCCTTCAGGGGGGCCCAAGAGACCCAGTACTTC.

The rearrangement uses TRBV7-9 and TRBJ2-1, with 10 positions matching TRBD1. The germline gives CDR1 SEHNR, CDR2 FQNEAQ (reference sequence). Losses at the gene ends were 5 bases for V and 1 base for J; bases not matched to a gene: 8. The CDR3 is 17 amino acids. The CDR3 sequence is CASSTSDRGPSYNEQFF. The CDR3 nucleotides are TGTGCCAGCAGCACATCCGACAGGGGGCCTTCCTACAATGAGCAGTTCTTC.

This clone occurred once. The chain carries TRBV7-2 and TRBJ1-5; the D gene is possibly TRBD1 (6 bases). Per germline, CDR1 SGHTA and CDR2 FQGNSA. Deletions cut 2 bases from V and 4 bases from J, with 12 bases between. The length of the CDR3 is 15 residues. CDR3 region: CASSLSPQGNQPQHF. In DNA form, the CDR3 reads TGTGCCAGCAGCTTATCTCCTCAGGGGAATCAGCCCCAGCATTTT.

The chain employs TRBV2 and TRBJ2-1; 8 bases are a match to TRBD2. V gave up 6 bases and J gave up 3 bases; unmatched junction bases: 7. The CDR3 runs to 15 residues. Per germline, CDR1 SNHLY and CDR2 FYNNEI. The CDR3 DNA follows: TGTGCCAGCAGGGAGAGCGGGAGAGGCTACAATGAGCAGTTCTTC. It encodes CASRESGRGYNEQFF.

The chain recombines TRBV2 with TRBJ1-1; D is undetermined. In germline, CDR1 is SNHLY, CDR2 FYNNEI. The V gene lost 7 bases and the J gene lost 1 base, with 10 bases spanning the gap. The CDR3 is 13 residues long. This CDR3 reads CASIREQNTEAFF. CDR3 nucleotide sequence: TGTGCCAGCATTCGGGAACAGAACACTGAAGCTTTCTTT.

This sequence joins TRBV2 and TRBJ1-3, with D unresolved. The CDR3 contains 14 residues. Per the germline V gene, CDR1 is SNHLY and CDR2 is FYNNEI. V lost 7 bases, J lost 0 bases, and 10 bases lay in between. CDR3 residues: CASKIDISGNTIYF. The CDR3 coding sequence is TGTGCCAGCAAGATCGACATCTCTGGAAACACCATATATTTT.

This clone has more than one count but fewer than ten. The rearrangement links TRBV7-9 to TRBJ1-2; TRBD1 might be the D (5 bases). Per germline, CDR1 SEHNR and CDR2 FQNEAQ (reference sequence). V lost 5 bases and J lost 5, with 15 bases in between. The length of the CDR3 is 14 residues. CDR3 sequence (DNA): TGTGCCAGCAGCCCCTCCCGGGGGGAGTATGGCTACACCTTC. Its protein is CASSPSRGEYGYTF.

V and J are TRBV5-1 and TRBJ2-3, with D possibly matching TRBD1 (5 bases). With 2 bases removed from V and 2 bases from J, the gap between germline ends came to 9 bases. Per the germline V gene, CDR1 is SGHRS and CDR2 is YFSETQ. The CDR3 has 14 residues. The CDR3 loop is CASSFRTNTDTQYF. CDR3 in DNA: TGCGCCAGCAGCTTTAGGACAAACACAGATACGCAGTATTTT.

CDR3 loop: CASSLRQEGSVQQFF. DNA of the CDR3: TGTGCCAGCAGCTTAAGGCAGGAGGGTAGTGTCCAGCAGTTCTTC. The rearrangement links TRBV13 to TRBJ2-1; possibly TRBD2 for D (6 bases). Looked up from germline, CDR1 is PRHDT and CDR2 is FYEKMQ (reference sequence). V was clipped by 2 bases and J by 11 bases, with 19 bases between them. The CDR3 has 15 residues.

The J gene is TRBJ1-5, the V gene TRBV28; D unresolved. The germline CDR1 and CDR2 sequences are MDHEN and SYDVKM. The CDR3 loop spans 14 amino acids. V was pared by 8 bases and J by 5 bases, with 16 bases between. CDR3 nucleotides: TGTGCCAGCCGCGGACGGAGGCGAGATCAGCCCCAGCATTTT. Its translation: CASRGRRRDQPQHF.

The rearrangement joins TRBV5-1 to TRBJ1-1; D gene uncertain. Germline CDR1 reads SGHRS; CDR2 reads YFSETQ. Trimming cost V 0 bases and J 6 bases, with 9 bases left between them. CDR3 length: 13 residues. The CDR3: CASSLEAGPEAFF. CDR3 in DNA: TGCGCCAGCAGCTTGGAAGCCGGTCCTGAAGCTTTCTTT.

This chain uses TRBV5-1 with TRBJ1-1, with 9 nucleotides matching TRBD1. The length of the CDR3 is 15 residues. The ends lost 3 bases at V and 3 bases at J; junction bases unmatched: 6. CDR1 is SGHRS, CDR2 YFSETQ, per germline. In nucleotides, the CDR3 is TGCGCCAGCAGCTCCGGAAGGACAGGGGACACTGAAGCTTTCTTT. It codes for CASSSGRTGDTEAFF.

The CDR3 coding sequence is TGTGCCAGCAGTGATGAGGCGGGGGACTCCTACAATGAGCAGTTCTTC. This gives the protein CASSDEAGDSYNEQFF. The chain is built from TRBV2 and TRBJ2-1; 7 nucleotides align to TRBD2. J was trimmed by 0 bases and V by 3 bases; bases with no gene match: 5. The CDR3 loop spans 16 amino acids. The germline V gene encodes CDR1 SNHLY and CDR2 FYNNEI.

The rearrangement links TRBV30 to TRBJ2-1; 12 bases are a match to TRBD2. V was pared by 8 bases and J by 0 bases, with 11 bases of the junction left unmatched. Germline V lookup: CDR1 GTSNPN, CDR2 SVGIG (reference sequence). The CDR3 is 17 amino acids. The CDR3: CAGGLAGGLSSYNEQFF. In DNA form, the CDR3 reads TGTGCCGGCGGGCTAGCGGGAGGGCTGAGCTCCTACAATGAGCAGTTCTTC.

The chain couples TRBV6-5 to TRBJ1-2; the match to TRBD1 covers 10 bases. The CDR3 extends over 16 amino acids. The germline gives CDR1 MNHEY, CDR2 SVGAGI. With 2 bases clipped from V and 3 bases from J, the junction kept 6 bases outside the gene matches. The CDR3 reads CASSYAGTGADYGYTF. The CDR3 DNA sequence: TGTGCCAGCAGTTACGCCGGGACAGGGGCCGACTATGGCTACACCTTC.

The gene calls are TRBV29-1 and TRBJ2-3; D gene unclear. V lost 7 bases, J lost 5 bases, and 16 bases lay in between. The CDR3 is 13 amino acids. CDR1 and CDR2 (germline): SQVTM, ANQGSEA. CDR3 nucleotide sequence: TGCAGCGCCGATCGGGTTGTGGGAGATACGCAGTATTTT. Residues: CSADRVVGDTQYF.